This TCR beta chain was sequenced during a study of blood T cell repertoires in COVID-19. Study as a whole: Acute-phase and convalescent COVID-19 samples originated in the United States, Italy and Spain. T cells, B-cell-depleted T cells, or PBMCs supplied cDNA or gDNA.

The CDR3 totals 13 residues. Deletions cut 4 bases from V and 4 bases from J, with 8 bases between. How the authors handled the data: Scientists estimated how many nucleated cells there were by amplifying reference gene primers. TCRdb's copy holds only in-frame clones and misses some; the assay was immunoSEQ multiplex PCR. Clone size and V and J calls were adopted from that table, with D and trimming inferred from the DNA. In the table there are roughly 200,000 clones, 70% to 90% of which are singletons. This clone occurred a few times. Sequencing was carried out using peripheral blood. The clonotype comes from a human donor with active or convalescent COVID-19. The donor label of this sample is uncertain. The chain joins TRBV12-3 or TRBV12-4 to TRBJ1-3; D unclear. CDR3 bases: TGTGCCAGCAGTTCGGCGGGGGGAAACACCATATATTTT. It encodes CASSSAGGNTIYF.